These 8 T cell receptor beta chains were all obtained from the same sample, sequenced in a study of T cell responses to AZD1222 COVID-19 vaccine. Profiling relied on immunoSEQ multiplex PCR, and the TCRdb table lists in-frame clones only, not all of them. This table has 120,000 or so clones, 84% appearing once. Sequenced here: peripheral blood, sampled 28 days after the second AZD1222 dose. These receptors all come from an adult who received the AZD1222 COVID-19 vaccine.

The rearrangement links TRBV20-1 to TRBJ2-3, with D uncertain. CDR1 is DFQATT, CDR2 SNEGSKA, per germline (reference sequence). The CDR3 contains 14 residues. Trimming cost V 3 bases and J 1 base, with 11 bases left between them. As DNA, the CDR3 is TGCAGTGCTAGTTGGGGTCGGGGCACAGATACGCAGTATTTT. It is translated as CSASWGRGTDTQYF.

V usage is TRBV6-5 and J usage is TRBJ2-5; D possibly uses TRBD1 or TRBD2 (5 bases each). V dropped 7 bases and J dropped 5 bases, with 14 bases sitting between them. Germline V gene data show CDR1 as MNHEY and CDR2 as SVGAGI. The CDR3 is 13 residues long. The CDR3 reads CASTKQASETQYF. The CDR3 DNA sequence: TGTGCCAGCACGAAACAGGCTAGCGAGACCCAGTACTTC.

This clone was counted once. This rearrangement joins TRBV10-1 to TRBJ2-3, with a weak D call TRBD1 (5 bases). V lost 3 bases and J lost 1, with 8 bases in between. The CDR3 is made up of 14 amino acids. CDR1 WNHNN and CDR2 SYGVQD come from the germline V gene (reference sequence). CDR3 nucleotides: TGCGCCAGCAGTGAAACAGGAGGCACAGATACGCAGTATTTT. This codes for CASSETGGTDTQYF.

This clone was observed once. The gene calls are TRBV2 and TRBJ1-3; perhaps TRBD1 as D (6 bases). V lost 5 bases and J lost 3, with 14 bases in between. Germline CDR1 SNHLY, CDR2 FYNNEI. This CDR3 contains 15 residues. CDR3 protein: CASSPWTAHGNTIYF. The CDR3 region has the DNA TGTGCCAGCAGTCCATGGACAGCCCATGGAAACACCATATATTTT. Filled out from reference TRBV2 and TRBJ1-3, the complete variable domain reads EPEVTQTPSHQVTQMGQEVILRCVPISNHLYFYWYRQILGQKVEFLVSFYNNEISEKSEIFDDQFSVERPDGSNFTLKIRSTKLEDSAMYFCASSPWTAHGNTIYFGEGSWLTVV.

V is TRBV5-1 and J is TRBJ2-3; no clear D gene. Looked up from germline, CDR1 is SGHRS and CDR2 is YFSETQ. CDR3 size: 14 residues. Trimming stripped 5 bases from V and 0 bases from J, with 10 bases between. DNA of the CDR3: TGCGCCAGCAGGCTTAGCTCTAGCACAGATACGCAGTATTTT. This encodes CASRLSSSTDTQYF.

The chain carries TRBV19 and TRBJ2-2; maybe TRBD1 (6 bases). CDR3 length: 14 residues. The germline V gene has CDR1 LNHDA and CDR2 SQIVND (reference sequence). The V end lost 5 bases, the J end lost 5 bases, and 12 bases lay between the germline ends. As DNA, the CDR3 is TGTGCCAGTAGTCAGGGACAAAGAACCGGGGAGCTGTTTTTT. Translating gives CASSQGQRTGELFF.

Comment on this clone: A read error may produce the germline difference seen at one junction end. The chain joins TRBV11-2 to TRBJ1-5, with TRBD1 identical over 9 bases. This CDR3 is built from 15 residues. The V gene's germline CDR1 is SGHAT and CDR2 FQNNGV. The CDR3 is CASSVEQGANQPQHF. CDR3 coding DNA: TGTGCCAGCAGCGTAGAACAGGGGGCTAATCAGCCCCAGCATTTT.

The chain carries TRBV7-9 and TRBJ2-2; the D call may be TRBD1 or TRBD2 (5 bases each). The CDR3 length is 16 residues. V lost 5 bases to trimming and J lost 8 bases, with 21 bases between them. Germline V gene data show CDR1 as SEHNR and CDR2 as FQNEAQ (reference sequence). CDR3 amino acids: CASSHSPSVGEGELFF. CDR3 DNA sequence: TGTGCCAGCAGCCACTCTCCCTCGGTGGGGGAAGGGGAGCTGTTTTTT.